This T cell receptor beta chain emerged from a study of sequential checkpoint blockade in melanoma. Study summary: About 88 pretreatment tumor DNA samples were TCRβ immunosequenced. More than 20 patients had tumor biopsies before treatment and at week 13.

V dropped 4 bases and J dropped 6; count of bases not matched to a gene: 7. Germline V gene sequence: CDR1 MNHGY, CDR2 SAAAGT. The CDR3 sequence is 14 residues long. Sample treatment: randomized to nivolumab then ipilimumab (arm A) or the reverse (arm B). Worth noting for this clone: Antigen specificity is unknown.

Sequencing used immunoSEQ multiplex PCR; TCRdb keeps in-frame clones, though not all of them. The sample lists roughly 6,400 clones; about 21% were seen once. Study-level findings and limits: In arm A, pretreatment tumor clonality was associated with response. Mutational load did not correlate with tumor T-cell fraction or clonality.

The receptor comes from a human donor with melanoma. The chain has TRBV6-8 and TRBJ2-5; the match to TRBD2 covers 8 bases. This specimen was tumor tissue (inferred from file names), taken from a patient given nivolumab and ipilimumab in sequence. CDR3 sequence (DNA): TGTGCCAGCAGTTCCCTAGCGGGCCCCAAGACCCAGTACTTC. Its protein product is CASSSLAGPKTQYF.